These T cell receptor beta chains were read from a single sample in a study of blood T cells in healthy people across ages. A single record per CDR3 protein comes from TCRdb applying MiXCR to the 5' RACE reads. The sample includes 1.2 million to 1.5 million distinct CDR3 sequences, approximately 40% of them seen just once. What was sequenced was blood. The receptors originated from a young woman in good health. Each CDR3 is given with its conserved first and last residue. A D gene is named only where the DNA matches it firmly. Only some rows state a clone size, as once, few, many or a class for expanded clones.

clone size: few; V gene: TRBV20-1; CDR3 length: 12; J gene: TRBJ2-1; D gene: TRBD2; CDR3 protein: CSARLAPQLQFF; CDR3 DNA: TGCAGTGCGAGACTAGCTCCCCAACTGCAGTTCTTC
clone size: few; V gene: TRBV12-3/TRBV12-4; CDR3 length: 13; J gene: TRBJ2-2; D gene: .; CDR3 protein: CASTLGSTGELFF; CDR3 DNA: TGTGCCAGCACGTTAGGGAGCACCGGGGAGCTGTTTTTT
clone size: .; V gene: TRBV29-1; CDR3 length: 18; J gene: TRBJ2-7; D gene: .; CDR3 protein: CSVEGPTVTSPHTYEQYF; CDR3 DNA: TGCAGCGTTGAAGGCCCCACCGTGACATCTCCCCACACGTACGAGCAGTACTTC
clone size: .; V gene: TRBV29-1; CDR3 length: 11; J gene: TRBJ1-2; D gene: .; CDR3 protein: CSARGYYGYTF; CDR3 DNA: TGCAGCGCCAGGGGTTACTATGGCTACACCTTC
clone size: few; V gene: TRBV9; CDR3 length: 14; J gene: TRBJ1-1; D gene: TRBD1; CDR3 protein: CASSVQGGNTEAFF; CDR3 DNA: TGTGCCAGCAGTGTTCAGGGGGGGAACACTGAAGCTTTCTTT
clone size: .; V gene: TRBV29-1; CDR3 length: 12; J gene: TRBJ1-2; D gene: .; CDR3 protein: CSVTGQSYGYTF; CDR3 DNA: TGCAGCGTTACTGGACAGAGCTATGGCTACACCTTC
clone size: .; V gene: TRBV28; CDR3 length: 15; J gene: TRBJ1-6; D gene: TRBD1; CDR3 protein: CASRIPTGNNSPLHF; CDR3 DNA: TGTGCCAGCAGAATCCCGACAGGGAATAATTCACCCCTCCACTTT
clone size: .; V gene: TRBV20-1; CDR3 length: 16; J gene: TRBJ1-1; D gene: .; CDR3 protein: CSAREGGNGLNTEAFF; CDR3 DNA: TGCAGTGCTAGGGAGGGGGGGAACGGGCTTAACACTGAAGCTTTCTTT
clone size: .; V gene: TRBV29-1; CDR3 length: 12; J gene: TRBJ1-2; D gene: .; CDR3 protein: CSVESQFYGYTF; CDR3 DNA: TGCAGCGTTGAGTCCCAGTTCTATGGCTACACCTTC
clone size: .; V gene: TRBV6-6; CDR3 length: 15; J gene: TRBJ1-2; D gene: .; CDR3 protein: CASSYSVVLNYGYTF; CDR3 DNA: TGTGCCAGCAGTTACTCGGTAGTTCTTAACTATGGCTACACCTTC
clone size: few; V gene: TRBV20-1; CDR3 length: 15; J gene: TRBJ1-2; D gene: TRBD1; CDR3 protein: CSAKFQGGANYGYTF; CDR3 DNA: TGCAGTGCTAAATTCCAGGGGGGCGCTAACTATGGCTACACCTTC
clone size: few; V gene: TRBV4-2; CDR3 length: 16; J gene: TRBJ2-3; D gene: TRBD2; CDR3 protein: CASSQLTSGSTDTQYF; CDR3 DNA: TGTGCCAGCAGCCAACTTACTAGCGGGAGTACGGATACGCAGTATTTT
clone size: .; V gene: TRBV25-1; CDR3 length: 12; J gene: TRBJ2-1; D gene: TRBD1; CDR3 protein: CASGDSHNEQFF; CDR3 DNA: TGTGCCAGCGGGGACAGCCACAATGAGCAGTTCTTC
clone size: .; V gene: TRBV24-1; CDR3 length: 13; J gene: TRBJ1-2; D gene: .; CDR3 protein: CATSDPNRVSYTF; CDR3 DNA: TGTGCCACCAGTGACCCGAACAGGGTCAGCTACACCTTC
clone size: .; V gene: TRBV20-1; CDR3 length: 11; J gene: TRBJ2-7; D gene: TRBD1; CDR3 protein: CSALQGDKQYF; CDR3 DNA: TGCAGTGCCCTCCAGGGGGACAAACAGTACTTC
clone size: .; V gene: TRBV5-1; CDR3 length: 14; J gene: TRBJ2-7; D gene: TRBD1; CDR3 protein: CASSAQGERREQYF; CDR3 DNA: TGCGCCAGCAGCGCACAGGGGGAACGTCGCGAGCAGTACTTC
clone size: once; V gene: TRBV15; CDR3 length: 15; J gene: TRBJ1-4; D gene: .; CDR3 protein: CATSRTLGLNEKLFF; CDR3 DNA: TGTGCCACCAGCAGAACACTGGGTCTTAATGAAAAACTGTTTTTT
clone size: .; V gene: TRBV6-5; CDR3 length: 16; J gene: TRBJ2-7; D gene: TRBD2; CDR3 protein: CASHRGASGSTYEQYF; CDR3 DNA: TGTGCCAGTCACAGAGGGGCTAGCGGATCGACCTACGAGCAGTACTTC
clone size: .; V gene: TRBV6-5; CDR3 length: 15; J gene: TRBJ2-1; D gene: TRBD2; CDR3 protein: CASSLTSGSWGEQFF; CDR3 DNA: TGTGCCAGCAGTCTAACTAGCGGGAGCTGGGGTGAGCAGTTCTTC
clone size: once; V gene: TRBV5-4; CDR3 length: 22; J gene: TRBJ2-3; D gene: TRBD2; CDR3 protein: CASSLVYPGTSASQDSTDTQYF; CDR3 DNA: TGTGCCAGCAGCTTGGTATACCCCGGGACTAGCGCCTCACAAGATAGCACAGATACGCAGTATTTT
clone size: .; V gene: TRBV5-1; CDR3 length: 12; J gene: TRBJ2-3; D gene: .; CDR3 protein: CVSSLDVDTQYF; CDR3 DNA: TGCGTCAGCAGCTTGGACGTGGATACGCAGTATTTT
clone size: few; V gene: TRBV7-9; CDR3 length: 15; J gene: TRBJ2-5; D gene: .; CDR3 protein: CASSRTDAIWETQYF; CDR3 DNA: TGTGCCAGCAGCCGGACGGACGCTATTTGGGAGACCCAGTACTTC
clone size: .; V gene: TRBV11-2; CDR3 length: 15; J gene: TRBJ2-1; D gene: TRBD2; CDR3 protein: CASNHPVAGNNEQFF; CDR3 DNA: TGTGCCAGCAACCACCCGGTAGCGGGCAACAATGAGCAGTTCTTC
clone size: many; V gene: TRBV25-1; CDR3 length: 17; J gene: TRBJ2-7; D gene: TRBD1; CDR3 protein: CASSEPTSRDRAYEQYF; CDR3 DNA: TGTGCCAGCAGTGAACCGACGTCCCGGGACAGGGCCTACGAGCAGTACTTC
clone size: .; V gene: TRBV14; CDR3 length: 15; J gene: TRBJ1-4; D gene: .; CDR3 protein: CASSPLGEGTEKLFF; CDR3 DNA: TGTGCCAGCAGCCCCCTTGGAGAGGGAACCGAAAAACTGTTTTTT
clone size: .; V gene: TRBV2; CDR3 length: 11; J gene: TRBJ2-4; D gene: .; CDR3 protein: CASTPGDIQYF; CDR3 DNA: TGTGCCAGCACCCCGGGGGACATTCAGTACTTC
clone size: .; V gene: TRBV21-1; CDR3 length: 14; J gene: TRBJ1-5; D gene: .; CDR3 protein: CASSARDRDQPQHF; CDR3 DNA: TGTGCCAGCAGCGCCCGGGACAGGGATCAGCCCCAGCATTTT
clone size: .; V gene: TRBV7-6; CDR3 length: 16; J gene: TRBJ2-6; D gene: .; CDR3 protein: CASSFLTSSGANALTF; CDR3 DNA: TGTGCCAGCAGCTTTCTAACTAGCTCTGGGGCCAACGCCCTGACTTTC
clone size: .; V gene: TRBV7-9; CDR3 length: 13; J gene: TRBJ2-1; D gene: TRBD2; CDR3 protein: CASIQAGVSEQFF; CDR3 DNA: TGTGCCAGCATCCAAGCGGGGGTGAGTGAGCAGTTCTTC
clone size: .; V gene: TRBV7-6; CDR3 length: 14; J gene: TRBJ2-3; D gene: TRBD1; CDR3 protein: CASTLYPRGDTQYF; CDR3 DNA: TGTGCCAGCACCCTTTATCCCAGGGGGGATACGCAGTATTTT
clone size: few; V gene: TRBV7-2; CDR3 length: 14; J gene: TRBJ2-1; D gene: TRBD1; CDR3 protein: CASSLRTGNNEQFF; CDR3 DNA: TGTGCCAGCAGCTTACGGACAGGGAACAATGAGCAGTTCTTC
clone size: few; V gene: TRBV27; CDR3 length: 15; J gene: TRBJ1-4; D gene: .; CDR3 protein: CASSYRPGLLEKLFF; CDR3 DNA: TGTGCCAGCAGCTATAGACCGGGTCTCCTTGAAAAACTGTTTTTT
clone size: .; V gene: TRBV14; CDR3 length: 14; J gene: TRBJ2-7; D gene: .; CDR3 protein: CASSQEQEPYEQYF; CDR3 DNA: TGTGCCAGCAGCCAAGAACAGGAACCCTACGAGCAGTACTTC
clone size: once; V gene: TRBV4-1; CDR3 length: 17; J gene: TRBJ2-7; D gene: TRBD2; CDR3 protein: CASSQVLQRGGANEQYF; CDR3 DNA: TGCGCCAGCAGCCAAGTATTACAGCGGGGGGGTGCCAATGAGCAGTACTTC
clone size: .; V gene: TRBV5-1; CDR3 length: 17; J gene: TRBJ2-4; D gene: TRBD1; CDR3 protein: CASSISKPGQGLNIQYF; CDR3 DNA: TGCGCCAGCAGCATCTCGAAGCCGGGACAGGGTTTGAACATTCAGTACTTC
clone size: .; V gene: TRBV30; CDR3 length: 10; J gene: TRBJ2-7; D gene: .; CDR3 protein: CAWGRGEQYF; CDR3 DNA: TGTGCCTGGGGACGGGGTGAGCAGTACTTC
clone size: .; V gene: TRBV27; CDR3 length: 13; J gene: TRBJ2-7; D gene: .; CDR3 protein: CASSMGGVYAQYF; CDR3 DNA: TGTGCCAGCAGTATGGGGGGAGTGTACGCGCAGTACTTC
clone size: .; V gene: TRBV4-2; CDR3 length: 15; J gene: TRBJ2-5; D gene: TRBD2; CDR3 protein: CASSQQSGTEETQYF; CDR3 DNA: TGTGCCAGCAGCCAACAAAGCGGGACTGAAGAGACCCAGTACTTC
clone size: .; V gene: TRBV4-2; CDR3 length: 16; J gene: TRBJ2-3; D gene: TRBD2; CDR3 protein: CASSTTLAGGEDTQYF; CDR3 DNA: TGTGCCAGCAGCACAACCCTAGCGGGAGGAGAAGATACGCAGTATTTT
clone size: many; V gene: TRBV20-1; CDR3 length: 13; J gene: TRBJ2-3; D gene: .; CDR3 protein: CSAPGHVGDTQYF; CDR3 DNA: TGCAGTGCCCCGGGACATGTGGGAGATACGCAGTATTTT
clone size: .; V gene: TRBV29-1; CDR3 length: 18; J gene: TRBJ1-1; D gene: .; CDR3 protein: CSVEDLGRAAIMNAEAFF; CDR3 DNA: TGCAGCGTTGAAGATCTAGGGAGGGCAGCGATAATGAACGCTGAAGCTTTCTTT
clone size: .; V gene: TRBV12-3/TRBV12-4; CDR3 length: 12; J gene: TRBJ2-7; D gene: .; CDR3 protein: CASSPTSGPQYF; CDR3 DNA: TGTGCCAGCAGCCCAACGTCGGGACCCCAGTACTTC
clone size: .; V gene: TRBV29-1; CDR3 length: 12; J gene: TRBJ1-2; D gene: .; CDR3 protein: CSVEMNRYGYTF; CDR3 DNA: TGCAGCGTTGAAATGAATCGTTATGGCTACACCTTC
clone size: .; V gene: TRBV15; CDR3 length: 16; J gene: TRBJ2-1; D gene: .; CDR3 protein: CATSRANGISYNEQFF; CDR3 DNA: TGTGCCACCAGCAGAGCTAACGGGATCTCCTACAATGAGCAGTTCTTC
clone size: few; V gene: TRBV29-1; CDR3 length: 14; J gene: TRBJ2-7; D gene: TRBD1; CDR3 protein: CSVVGTGNPYEQYF; CDR3 DNA: TGCAGCGTGGTCGGGACAGGGAACCCCTACGAGCAGTACTTC